Listed below are T cell receptor beta chains from one sample, sequenced in a study of shared clonotypes between healthy human individuals. TCRdb's copy holds only in-frame clones and misses some; the assay was immunoSEQ multiplex PCR. The sample contains more than 1,200,000 clones, around 98.5% of which appear only once. Material: naive CD4+ T cells sorted from blood. These receptors all come from a man aged 30 to 45 in good health. The CDR3 runs from the conserved cysteine through the conserved F or W. D genes are given only for firm matches. Part of the rows lack a size; the others show once, few, many or a class for expanded clones.

d_call	clone_size	v_call	j_call	cdr3_aa	cdr3_nt
-	-	TRBV30	TRBJ2-1	CAWSVSRLRTNEQFF	TGTGCCTGGAGTGTTTCTAGGCTTAGGACTAATGAGCAGTTCTTC
TRBD1	-	TRBV7-9	TRBJ2-5	CASSRQGREETQYF	TGTGCCAGCAGCCGACAGGGGCGGGAAGAGACCCAGTACTTC
-	-	TRBV27	TRBJ2-7	CASSHGTDSYEQYF	TGTGCCAGCAGTCACGGGACCGACTCCTACGAGCAGTACTTC
TRBD1	-	TRBV2	TRBJ1-1	CASTQDRASLSTEAFF	TGTGCCAGCACCCAGGACAGGGCATCCCTATCCACTGAAGCTTTCTTT
TRBD1	-	TRBV5-6	TRBJ2-5	CASSLPGQGKETQYF	TGTGCCAGCAGCTTGCCGGGACAGGGAAAAGAGACCCAGTACTTC
-	-	TRBV29-1	TRBJ1-4	CSVVEARGEKLFF	TGCAGCGTTGTTGAGGCCCGGGGTGAAAAACTGTTTTTT
-	-	TRBV2	TRBJ2-2	CASNRAASTGELFF	TGTGCCAGCAACCGGGCGGCCTCCACCGGGGAGCTGTTTTTT
TRBD2	once	TRBV2	TRBJ2-7	CASSVKSSGTSYEQYF	TGTGCCAGCAGTGTGAAGTCTAGCGGGACTTCCTACGAGCAGTACTTC
-	-	TRBV9	TRBJ1-2	CASSPLGRNYGYTF	TGTGCCAGCTCACCCTTGGGGCGAAACTATGGCTACACCTTC
TRBD1	-	TRBV5-4	TRBJ2-2	CASSFPGQALNTGELFF	TGTGCCAGCAGCTTCCCGGGACAGGCTTTGAACACCGGGGAGCTGTTTTTT
-	-	TRBV9	TRBJ2-7	CASSVDLPGEQYF	TGTGCCAGCAGCGTAGACCTCCCAGGCGAGCAGTACTTC
-	-	TRBV28	TRBJ1-5	CASLPGSNQPQHF	TGTGCCAGCCTCCCCGGGAGCAATCAGCCCCAGCATTTT
TRBD2	-	TRBV19	TRBJ2-7	CASSMAISGRWYEQYF	TGTGCCAGTAGTATGGCTATAAGCGGGAGGTGGTACGAGCAGTACTTC
TRBD1	-	TRBV11-3	TRBJ1-5	CASSFAGQRLYSNQPQHF	TGTGCCAGCAGCTTCGCGGGACAGAGGCTGTATAGCAATCAGCCCCAGCATTTT
-	-	TRBV15	TRBJ1-5	CATGQGGNQPQHF	TGTGCCACCGGGCAGGGCGGCAATCAGCCCCAGCATTTT
TRBD2	-	TRBV7-6	TRBJ2-1	CASSLLAGVGNEQFF	TGTGCCAGCAGCCTTCTAGCGGGAGTTGGCAATGAGCAGTTCTTC
-	-	TRBV6-5	TRBJ2-6	CASSYRGVPGANVLTF	TGTGCCAGCAGTTATCGAGGGGTCCCTGGGGCCAACGTCCTGACTTTC
-	-	TRBV27	TRBJ2-7	CARATYEQYF	TGTGCCAGGGCGACCTACGAGCAGTACTTC
-	-	TRBV9	TRBJ2-1	CASSVGLRGAQLYNEQFF	TGTGCCAGCAGCGTAGGGCTCAGGGGTGCTCAGTTGTACAATGAGCAGTTCTTC
TRBD2	-	TRBV11-3	TRBJ2-2	CASSSMLAANTGELFF	TGTGCCAGCAGCTCTATGCTAGCGGCCAACACCGGGGAGCTGTTTTTT
-	-	TRBV7-2	TRBJ2-2	CASSLSLNSGELFF	TGTGCCAGCAGCCTAAGCCTGAATTCCGGGGAGCTGTTTTTT
-	-	TRBV7-3	TRBJ2-2	CASSPTGYTTGELFF	TGTGCCAGCAGTCCCACAGGGTATACCACCGGGGAGCTGTTTTTT
TRBD2	-	TRBV7-2	TRBJ2-7	CASSLRGTSGRGEQYF	TGTGCCAGCAGTCTTAGGGGGACTAGCGGAAGGGGCGAGCAGTACTTC
TRBD1	-	TRBV19	TRBJ2-7	CASSTWTGGSYEQYF	TGTGCCAGTAGTACATGGACAGGGGGCTCCTACGAGCAGTACTTC
-	-	TRBV5-1	TRBJ2-3	CASSIGQSTDTQYF	TGCGCCAGCAGCATAGGACAAAGCACAGATACGCAGTATTTT
-	once	TRBV7-6	TRBJ2-7	CASSHGTPLAGQAYEQYF	TGTGCCAGCAGCCACGGTACCCCCCTCGCGGGTCAAGCCTACGAGCAGTACTTC
-	-	TRBV6-1	TRBJ2-2	CASSERRGGTGELFF	TGTGCCAGCAGCGAACGGAGGGGCGGAACCGGGGAGCTGTTTTTT
-	-	TRBV29-1	TRBJ1-2	CSVRGVPYGYTF	TGCAGCGTGAGGGGGGTACCCTATGGCTACACCTTC
-	-	TRBV7-2	TRBJ1-5	CASSLVGQPQHF	TGTGCCAGCAGCTTAGTTGGACAGCCCCAGCATTTT
-	-	TRBV15	TRBJ1-2	CATSKSGDYGYTF	TGTGCCACCAGCAAATCTGGTGACTATGGCTACACCTTC
-	-	TRBV25-1	TRBJ2-7	CASTPTTPYSREQYF	TGTGCCAGCACCCCGACGACGCCCTATAGTCGCGAGCAGTACTTC
-	-	TRBV29-1	TRBJ2-6	CSGVSGANVLTF	TGCAGCGGTGTCTCTGGGGCCAACGTCCTGACTTTC
-	-	TRBV7-2	TRBJ2-5	CASSSDLRKETQYF	TGTGCCAGCAGCTCCGACCTCAGAAAGGAGACCCAGTACTTC
-	-	TRBV5-1	TRBJ1-4	CASSLSGPPTSSTNEKLFF	TGCGCCAGCAGCTTGTCGGGCCCTCCTACCTCGTCAACTAATGAAAAACTGTTTTTT
-	-	TRBV5-6	TRBJ1-4	CASRMTGLEEKLFF	TGTGCCAGCAGGATGACGGGGTTGGAAGAAAAACTGTTTTTT
-	-	TRBV5-1	TRBJ2-3	CASSLGGWSTDTQYF	TGCGCCAGCAGCTTGGGGGGCTGGAGCACAGATACGCAGTATTTT
TRBD1	-	TRBV7-9	TRBJ1-1	CASSYLTTGMNTEAFF	TGTGCCAGCAGCTACCTGACGACAGGGATGAACACTGAAGCTTTCTTT
-	-	TRBV25-1	TRBJ2-3	CASSRTASTDTQYF	TGTGCCAGCAGTCGAACAGCAAGCACAGATACGCAGTATTTT
-	-	TRBV15	TRBJ1-2	CATSRPGSGACTF	TGTGCCACCAGCAGACCGGGCAGCGGGGCTTGCACCTTC